The subject of this entry is one T cell receptor (beta chain). Antigen specificity is unknown. Repertoires were generated with immunoSEQ multiplex PCR, while TCRdb's copy carries only in-frame clones and drops some. This table holds around 37,000 clones, approximately 95% found once. This entry is derived from a study of T cell clonotyping in hematopoietic cell transplantation. Study results and limitations: Few recipient clonotypes overlapped donors; over 95% were de novo at given depth. Pathologically expanded recipient clonotypes increased progressively from day 30 to day 180 as diversity fell. Higher Inverse Simpson Index values in graft donor and pretransplant recipient predicted broader posttransplant TCR diversity. Without cell sorting, CD4 versus CD8 contributions remain unresolved.

The CDR3 loop spans 12 amino acids. Germline CDR1 MNHNS, CDR2 SASEGT. V dropped 3 bases and J dropped 10; count of bases not matched to a gene: 5. The gene calls are TRBV6-1 and TRBJ1-2; 7 bases fit TRBD1. The sequenced sample was peripheral blood mononuclear cells. This sequence originates from a man aged 25-45 years in good health. Some clones in this sample may be carry-over from other donors' samples. CDR3 sequence (DNA): TGTGCCAGCAGTGAGAGACAGGGACTCTACACCTTC. Translated: CASSERQGLYTF.